This passage covers 20 T cell receptor beta chains from one sample sequenced in a study of blood T cell repertoires in COVID-19. Repertoires were generated with immunoSEQ multiplex PCR, while TCRdb's copy carries only in-frame clones and drops some. In the table there are under 95,000 clones, around 80% of which are singletons. The sequencing sample was made of peripheral blood. These receptors came from a man in his sixties with active or convalescent COVID-19.

The chain links TRBV4-3 to TRBJ2-1; 7 bases fit TRBD2. The J segment lost 3 bases and the V segment lost 0 bases, leaving 8 bases of the junction unmatched. This CDR3 has 17 amino acids. Looked up from germline, CDR1 is LGHNA and CDR2 is YSLEER. Here the CDR3 reads CASSQDRRGGIYNEQFF. The DNA for the CDR3 is TGCGCCAGCAGCCAAGATCGGCGCGGGGGTATCTACAATGAGCAGTTCTTC.

V and J are TRBV5-1 and TRBJ2-5; D perhaps matches TRBD2 (7 bases). Trimming left V 4 bases short and J 5 bases short, with 15 bases between. In germline, CDR1 is SGHRS, CDR2 YFSETQ. The CDR3 has 14 residues. CDR3 sequence: CASSGRGPQETQYF. The CDR3, as DNA: TGCGCCAGCAGCGGGCGGGGGCCCCAGGAGACCCAGTACTTC.

Here the CDR3 DNA reads TGTGCCTGGAGTAGCGTACCCTACGAGCAGTACTTC. Encoded protein: CAWSSVPYEQYF. The chain employs TRBV30 and TRBJ2-7; D is uncertain. This CDR3 contains 12 residues. The V gene lost 2 bases and the J gene lost 2 bases, with 7 bases spanning the gap. CDR1 is GTSNPN and CDR2 is SVGIG in the germline V gene (reference sequence). The full variable domain, its missing parts supplied by reference TRBV30 and TRBJ2-7, is SQTIHQWPATLVQPVGSPLSLECTVEGTSNPNLYWYRQAAGRGLQLLFYSVGIGQISSEVPQNLSASRPQDRQFILSSKKLLLSDSGFYLCAWSSVPYEQYFGPGTRLTVT.

The genes are TRBV6-5 and TRBJ2-7; the match to TRBD1 covers 8 bases. The V gene end was trimmed by 4 bases and the J gene end by 2 bases; junction bases not matched to a gene: 4. Germline assignment: CDR1 MNHEY and CDR2 SVGAGI. The CDR3 is made up of 14 amino acids. CDR3 DNA sequence: TGTGCCAGCAGTTTAACCAGGGGGCCCTACGAGCAGTACTTC. Translated: CASSLTRGPYEQYF.

This clone turned up a few times. The chain is built from TRBV2 and TRBJ1-6; unclear D gene. The CDR3 has 14 amino acids. CDR1 SNHLY and CDR2 FYNNEI come from the germline V gene. Trimming removed 3 bases from V and 7 bases from J, with 10 bases in between. This chain's CDR3 is CASSEARQNSPLHF. The CDR3 nucleotides read TGTGCCAGCAGTGAGGCTAGGCAGAATTCACCCCTCCACTTT. The full variable domain, with the rest looked up from reference TRBV2 and TRBJ1-6, is EPEVTQTPSHQVTQMGQEVILRCVPISNHLYFYWYRQILGQKVEFLVSFYNNEISEKSEIFDDQFSVERPDGSNFTLKIRSTKLEDSAMYFCASSEARQNSPLHFGNGTRLTVT.

CDR3 residues: CASSIAASDYNEQFF. The CDR3 DNA follows: TGTGCCAGTAGTATAGCGGCTAGCGATTACAATGAGCAGTTCTTC. This chain links TRBV19 with TRBJ2-1; weak D call: TRBD2 (6 bases). CDR3 length: 15 amino acids. Trimming removed 1 base at V and 4 bases at J, with 11 bases between. CDR1 LNHDA and CDR2 SQIVND come from the germline V gene (reference sequence).

V is TRBV7-3 and J is TRBJ2-1; 10 bases are shared with TRBD2. V shed 6 bases, J shed 5 bases, and the junction held 10 bases outside the gene matches. The germline V gene has CDR1 SGHTA and CDR2 FQGTGA. The CDR3 loop spans 16 amino acids. Here the CDR3 DNA reads TGTGCCAGCAGATCCCAAGCGGGGGGGCTGAACAATGAGCAGTTCTTC. Encoded protein: CASRSQAGGLNNEQFF.

The chain couples TRBV2 to TRBJ2-2, with TRBD1 as a possible D gene (6 bases). This CDR3 spans 13 amino acids. V lost 7 bases and J lost 1, with 7 bases in between. Germline V gives CDR1 SNHLY, CDR2 FYNNEI. DNA for the CDR3: TGTGCCAGCAACAGGGAGAACACCGGGGAGCTGTTTTTT. Amino acid sequence: CASNRENTGELFF.

The CDR3 DNA sequence: TGTGCCAGCAGCTGGGGGGACAGGACATACAATGAGCAGTTCTTC. This gives the protein CASSWGDRTYNEQFF. The chain has TRBV5-5 and TRBJ2-1; 8 bases line up with TRBD1. The CDR3 spans 15 residues. V trimming: 3 bases; J trimming: 4 bases; junction bases outside the gene matches: 6. Germline CDR1 is SGHKS and CDR2 is YYEKEE (reference sequence).

For the CDR3, the DNA is TGTGCCAGCGGCCTCCAGGGTGGGGGGGAGAACACTGAAGCTTTCTTT. It yields the protein CASGLQGGGENTEAFF. This chain joins TRBV28 and TRBJ1-1; D perhaps matches TRBD1 (5 bases). The CDR3 is 16 residues long. CDR1 is MDHEN and CDR2 is SYDVKM in the germline V gene. With 8 bases removed from V and 1 base from J, the gap between germline ends came to 20 bases.

The V and J genes are TRBV7-3 and TRBJ2-2; D possibly corresponds to TRBD2 (6 bases). Germline V CDR1 and CDR2: SGHTA, FQGTGA. The germline V and J ends were trimmed by 6 bases and 0 bases, with 17 bases remaining between them. The CDR3 has 17 residues. The CDR3 spells CASSSGPGRPNTGELFF. The CDR3 DNA sequence: TGTGCCAGCAGTAGCGGCCCCGGCAGGCCGAACACCGGGGAGCTGTTTTTT.

This clone was seen repeatedly, ten times or more. The same CDR3 is also encoded by other DNA sequences in this sample. The chain couples TRBV19 to TRBJ1-1, with D perhaps TRBD1 (6 bases). The CDR3 sequence is 14 residues long. With 5 bases removed from V and 4 bases from J, the gap between germline ends came to 14 bases. CDR1 is LNHDA, CDR2 SQIVND, per germline (reference sequence). In DNA, the CDR3 is TGTGCCAGTAGTTGGGGAAGGGGGAGCACTGAAGCTTTCTTT. Its translation: CASSWGRGSTEAFF. Full variable domain (outside the CDR3, taken from reference TRBV19 and TRBJ1-1): DGGITQSPKYLFRKEGQNVTLSCEQNLNHDAMYWYRQDPGQGLRLIYYSQIVNDFQKGDIAEGYSVSREKKESFPLTVTSAQKNPTAFYLCASSWGRGSTEAFFGQGTRLTVV.

CDR3 coding DNA: TGCGCCAGCAGCTTGGTAGCGGGGGAAAACGAGCAGTACTTC. Encoded protein: CASSLVAGENEQYF. The rearrangement joins TRBV5-1 to TRBJ2-7, with 9 nucleotides matching TRBD2. The germline V gene encodes CDR1 SGHRS and CDR2 YFSETQ. This CDR3 is 14 amino acids long. Germline trimming cut 0 bases from V and 5 bases from J; bases unmatched to any gene: 3.

The rearrangement joins TRBV7-3 to TRBJ1-2; a possible D gene is TRBD1 (5 bases). The CDR3 length is 15 residues. The germline gives CDR1 SGHTA, CDR2 FQGTGA. V lost 5 bases, J lost 7 bases, and 20 bases lay in between. CDR3 nucleotides: TGTGCCAGCAGCCCAATAACAGGCTCCGTGGGTGGCTACACCTTC. The encoded protein is CASSPITGSVGGYTF.

The chain employs TRBV5-5 and TRBJ2-7; TRBD1 agrees at 10 bases. This CDR3 spans 16 amino acids. Germline CDR1 and CDR2: SGHKS and YYEKEE (reference sequence). V shed 3 bases and J 3 bases; nucleotides not matched to a gene: 9. CDR3 bases: TGTGCCAGCAGCTCGCTCCAGGGGACAGGGGTCTACGAGCAGTACTTC. Translation gives CASSSLQGTGVYEQYF.

The rearrangement uses TRBV29-1 and TRBJ1-2; D remains unclear. Trimming shortened V by 2 bases and J by 2 bases, and 12 bases separated the two germline ends. Germline CDR1 reads SQVTM; CDR2 reads ANQGSEA. The CDR3 has 14 amino acids. In nucleotides, the CDR3 is TGCAGCGTTGAACAGGACTTGCCGAACTATGGCTACACCTTC. It specifies CSVEQDLPNYGYTF.

The chain carries TRBV5-1 and TRBJ2-3, with no clear D. The CDR3 loop spans 14 amino acids. Germline V gene data show CDR1 as SGHRS and CDR2 as YFSETQ. Trimming cost V 6 bases and J 0 bases, with 11 bases left between them. The CDR3 nucleotides are TGCGCCAGCACTACTACGACCAGCACAGATACGCAGTATTTT. It is translated as CASTTTTSTDTQYF.

The CDR3 sequence is CASSLTATSGNTIYF. CDR3 DNA sequence: TGCGCCAGCAGTTTGACAGCCACCTCTGGAAACACCATATATTTT. The chain has TRBV10-2 and TRBJ1-3, with a tentative D call TRBD1 (5 bases). V was clipped by 5 bases and J by 0 bases, with 11 bases between them. The CDR3 extends over 15 amino acids. Germline V CDR1 and CDR2: WSHSY, SAAADI.

The chain joins TRBV5-1 to TRBJ2-7; 9 bases are a match to TRBD1. Per germline, CDR1 SGHRS and CDR2 YFSETQ. This CDR3 is 13 amino acids long. The J segment lost 3 bases and the V segment lost 7 bases, leaving 5 bases of the junction unmatched. The DNA of the CDR3 is TGCGCCAGCGGGTGGACAGGGGTCTACGAGCAGTACTTC. As protein: CASGWTGVYEQYF.

The V and J genes are TRBV11-2 and TRBJ1-6; unclear D gene. The CDR3 spans 15 residues. Germline V CDR1 and CDR2: SGHAT, FQNNGV. CDR3 bases: TGTGCTAGTACTGAAGGTCGGATGGGCCATTCACCCCTCCACTTT. Its translation: CASTEGRMGHSPLHF.